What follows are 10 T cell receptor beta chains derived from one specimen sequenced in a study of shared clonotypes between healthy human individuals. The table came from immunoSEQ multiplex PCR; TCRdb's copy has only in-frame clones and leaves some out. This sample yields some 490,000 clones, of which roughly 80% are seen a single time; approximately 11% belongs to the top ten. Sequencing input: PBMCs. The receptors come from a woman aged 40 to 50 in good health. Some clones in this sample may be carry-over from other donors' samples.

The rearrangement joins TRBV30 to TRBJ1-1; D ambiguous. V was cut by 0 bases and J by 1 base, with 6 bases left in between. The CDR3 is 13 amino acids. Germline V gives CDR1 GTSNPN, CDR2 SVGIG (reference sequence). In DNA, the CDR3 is TGTGCCTGGAGTGTACAACAGAACACTGAAGCTTTCTTT. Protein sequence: CAWSVQQNTEAFF.

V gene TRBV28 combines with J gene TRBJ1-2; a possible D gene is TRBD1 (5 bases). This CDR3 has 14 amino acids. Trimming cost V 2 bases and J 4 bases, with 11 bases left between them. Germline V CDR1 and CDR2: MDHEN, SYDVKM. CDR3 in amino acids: CASSLVRGLYGYTF. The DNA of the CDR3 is TGTGCCAGCAGTTTAGTCCGGGGACTCTATGGCTACACCTTC.

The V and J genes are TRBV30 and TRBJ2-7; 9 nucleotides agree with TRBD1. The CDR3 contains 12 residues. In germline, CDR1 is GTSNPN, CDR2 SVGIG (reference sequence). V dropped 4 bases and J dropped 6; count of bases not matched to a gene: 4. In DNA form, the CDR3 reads TGTGCCTGGAACAGGGGGCACGGCGAGCAGTACTTC. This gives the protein CAWNRGHGEQYF.

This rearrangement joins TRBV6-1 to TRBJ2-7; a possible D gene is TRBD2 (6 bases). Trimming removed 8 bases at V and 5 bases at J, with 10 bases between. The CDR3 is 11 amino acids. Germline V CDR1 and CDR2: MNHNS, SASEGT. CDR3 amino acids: CASGGGNEQYF. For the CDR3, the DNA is TGTGCCAGCGGTGGGGGGAACGAGCAGTACTTC.

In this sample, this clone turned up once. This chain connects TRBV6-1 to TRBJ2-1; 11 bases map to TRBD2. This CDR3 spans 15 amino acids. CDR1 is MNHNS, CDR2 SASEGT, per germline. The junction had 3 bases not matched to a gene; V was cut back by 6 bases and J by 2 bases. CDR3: CASRLAGATYNEQFF. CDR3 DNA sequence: TGTGCCAGCAGACTAGCGGGGGCCACCTACAATGAGCAGTTCTTC.

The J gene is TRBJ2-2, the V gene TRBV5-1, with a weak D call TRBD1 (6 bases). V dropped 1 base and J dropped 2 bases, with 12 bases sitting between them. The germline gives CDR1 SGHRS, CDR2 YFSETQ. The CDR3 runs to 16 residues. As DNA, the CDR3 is TGCGCCAGCAGCTTGCTACAGGGTCCCAACACCGGGGAGCTGTTTTTT. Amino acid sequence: CASSLLQGPNTGELFF.

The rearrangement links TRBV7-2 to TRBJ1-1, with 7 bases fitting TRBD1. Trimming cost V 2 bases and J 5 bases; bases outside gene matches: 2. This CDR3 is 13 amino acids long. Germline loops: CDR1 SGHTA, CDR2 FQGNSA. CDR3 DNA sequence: TGTGCCAGCAGCTTAAACAGGGGAACTGAAGCTTTCTTT. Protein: CASSLNRGTEAFF.

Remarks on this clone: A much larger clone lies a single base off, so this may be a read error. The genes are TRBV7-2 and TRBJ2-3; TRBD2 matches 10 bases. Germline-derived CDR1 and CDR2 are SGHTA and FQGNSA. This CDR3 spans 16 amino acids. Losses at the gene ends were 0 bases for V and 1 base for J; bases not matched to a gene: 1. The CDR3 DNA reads TGTACCAGCAGCTTAGCTGGGACTAGCGGCACAGATACGCAGTATTTT. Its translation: CTSSLAGTSGTDTQYF.

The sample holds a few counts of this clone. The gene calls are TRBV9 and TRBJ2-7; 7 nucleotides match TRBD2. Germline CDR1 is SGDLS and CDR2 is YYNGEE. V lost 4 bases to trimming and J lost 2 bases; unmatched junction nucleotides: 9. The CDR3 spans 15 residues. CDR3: CASSPSAGAPYEQYF. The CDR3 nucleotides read TGTGCCAGCAGCCCCTCGGCGGGAGCCCCCTACGAGCAGTACTTC.

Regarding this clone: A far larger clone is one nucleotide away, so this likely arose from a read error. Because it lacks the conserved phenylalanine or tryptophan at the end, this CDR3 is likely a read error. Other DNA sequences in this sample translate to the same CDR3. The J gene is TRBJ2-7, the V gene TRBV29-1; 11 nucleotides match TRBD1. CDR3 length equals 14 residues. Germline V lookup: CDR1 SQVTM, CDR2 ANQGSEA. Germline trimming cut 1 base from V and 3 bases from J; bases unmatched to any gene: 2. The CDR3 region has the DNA TGCAGCGTTGAAGGGGACAGGGGGATCTACGAGCAGTACTTA. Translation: CSVEGDRGIYEQYL.